The 18 T cell receptor beta chains reported below all come from one sample, sequenced in a study of T-cell reconstitution after alpha-beta-depleted transplantation in children. Preparation of the TCRbeta library involved a method that used unique molecular identifiers. TCRdb recomputed calls from the PCR reads with MiXCR, one row per CDR3 protein. The sample lists approximately 120,000 distinct CDR3 sequences; 8% to 10% were seen once. Sequences were derived from PBMCs, mostly from graft donor cells, sampled 180 days after TCRalphabeta/CD19-depleted stem cell transplant. The source of these receptors is a girl under three years old who had a stem cell transplant for combined immunodeficiency, so the T cells may come from the graft donor.

This clonotype has more than one count but fewer than ten. This sequence joins TRBV5-1 and TRBJ2-1; possibly TRBD1 or TRBD2 for D (6 bases each). Germline V gene data show CDR1 as SGHRS and CDR2 as YFSETQ. V lost 1 base and J 8 bases, leaving 16 bases between the germline ends. The CDR3 consists of 15 residues. The CDR3 DNA is TGCGCCAGCAGCTTGAACGGGGGCCTCTGGGATGAGCAGTTCTTC. Translated, it gives CASSLNGGLWDEQFF.

The rearrangement links TRBV18 to TRBJ1-1, with TRBD1 matching over 11 bases. Trimming removed 2 bases from V and 5 bases from J; junction bases left unmatched: 10. The V gene's germline CDR1 is KGHSH and CDR2 LQKENI. There are 17 residues in the CDR3. CDR3 DNA sequence: TGTGCCAGCTCACCAAGGACAGGGGGCGCGGATCAGACTGAAGCTTTCTTT. Protein: CASSPRTGGADQTEAFF. Full variable domain (missing parts from reference TRBV18 and TRBJ1-1): NAGVMQNPRHLVRRRGQEARLRCSPMKGHSHVYWYRQLPEEGLKFMVYLQKENIIDESGMPKERFSAEFPKEGPSILRIQQVVRGDSAAYFCASSPRTGGADQTEAFFGQGTRLTVV.

For this clonotype: Because it lacks the conserved phenylalanine or tryptophan at the end, this CDR3 is likely a read error. This chain links TRBV12-3 or TRBV12-4 with TRBJ2-1, with 7 nucleotides matching TRBD1. V lost 3 bases, J lost 6 bases, and 2 bases stayed unmatched. The CDR3 is 13 residues long. The CDR3 spells CASSFSGGNEQFL. CDR3 sequence (DNA): TGTGCCAGCAGTTTCTCAGGGGGCAATGAGCAGTTCTTA.

This chain joins TRBV12-3 or TRBV12-4 and TRBJ2-1; D remains ambiguous. V gave up 3 bases and J gave up 0 bases, with 9 bases separating them. This CDR3 region has 15 residues. The CDR3 DNA reads TGTGCCAGCAGTTTGCTGGCGGACTCCTACAATGAGCAGTTCTTC. It yields the protein CASSLLADSYNEQFF.

This clonotype was observed at least ten times. V is TRBV11-2 and J is TRBJ2-7; tentatively, D is TRBD2 (5 bases). This CDR3 is built from 18 residues. Germline V gives CDR1 SGHAT, CDR2 FQNNGV. V was cut by 0 bases and J by 2 bases, with 20 bases left in between. This CDR3 is CASSLEVGGSAATYEQYF. In DNA form, the CDR3 reads TGTGCCAGCAGCTTAGAAGTTGGTGGATCAGCGGCCACCTACGAGCAGTACTTC.

Notes on this clonotype: A read error may be the cause here, since a much bigger clone is one base away. It is likely a read error, because the conserved phenylalanine at the end of the CDR3 is missing. V usage is TRBV12-3 or TRBV12-4 and J usage is TRBJ2-2, with D unresolved. The ends were cut back, 1 base at V and 0 bases at J, with 6 bases in the middle. The CDR3 covers 15 residues. CDR3 DNA sequence: TGTGCCAGCAGTTTAGATACACCGAACACCGGGGAGCTGTTTTCT. This gives the protein CASSLDTPNTGELFS.

The V and J genes are TRBV4-1 and TRBJ2-1, with D hard to call. Germline V CDR1 and CDR2: MGHRA, YSYEKL. The CDR3 sequence is 16 residues long. With 0 bases removed from V and 0 bases from J, the gap between germline ends came to 9 bases. This chain's CDR3 is CASSQEAELSYNEQFF. CDR3 bases: TGCGCCAGCAGCCAAGAGGCCGAGCTCTCCTACAATGAGCAGTTCTTC.

This clonotype has only a few counts. The chain combines TRBV6-5 with TRBJ2-7; D possibly corresponds to TRBD2 (5 bases). The CDR3 is made up of 13 amino acids. CDR1 MNHEY and CDR2 SVGAGI come from the germline V gene. Trimming shortened V by 0 bases and J by 6 bases, and 9 bases separated the two germline ends. The CDR3 here is CASSYSLASEQYF. In nucleotides, the CDR3 is TGTGCCAGCAGTTACTCCCTAGCCTCCGAGCAGTACTTC.

In this sample, this clonotype turned up a few times. The chain links TRBV12-3 or TRBV12-4 to TRBJ2-2, with TRBD2 matching over 7 bases. The V segment lost 4 bases and the J segment 3 bases; nucleotides outside the gene matches: 11. The CDR3 extends over 17 amino acids. The CDR3 region is CASSSGTFGGDTGELFF. The CDR3 DNA is TGTGCCAGCAGTTCTGGGACTTTTGGGGGGGACACCGGGGAGCTGTTTTTT.

This chain uses TRBV5-1 with TRBJ2-5; D may correspond to TRBD1 or TRBD2 (5 bases each). There are 14 residues in the CDR3. Germline V gives CDR1 SGHRS, CDR2 YFSETQ. Trimming shortened V by 0 bases and J by 5 bases, and 11 bases separated the two germline ends. The CDR3: CASSLAGAHETQYF. In nucleotides, the CDR3 is TGCGCCAGCAGCTTGGCCGGGGCTCACGAGACCCAGTACTTC.

This clonotype has more than one count but fewer than ten. This chain uses TRBV20-1 with TRBJ2-3; perhaps TRBD2 as D (6 bases). Looked up from germline, CDR1 is DFQATT and CDR2 is SNEGSKA (reference sequence). This CDR3 comprises 15 residues. Between the trimmed V and J ends, which lost 3 bases and 0 bases, there was a span of 13 bases. CDR3 sequence (DNA): TGCAGTGCTAGCGGGGGAGCGCCCAGCACAGATACGCAGTATTTT. Translation gives CSASGGAPSTDTQYF.

This clonotype was seen ten or more times. V gene TRBV20-1 combines with J gene TRBJ2-3; TRBD2 is a possible D gene (5 bases). The CDR3 is 10 residues long. Trimming took 6 bases from V and 8 from J, leaving 9 bases between them. From germline, CDR1 is DFQATT and CDR2 SNEGSKA (reference sequence). This chain's CDR3 is CSAGEFTQYF. The DNA of the CDR3 is TGCAGTGCGGGAGAGTTTACGCAGTATTTT.

The chain links TRBV24-1 to TRBJ2-3; TRBD1 matches at 8 bases. In germline, CDR1 is KGHDR, CDR2 SFDVKD. The CDR3 consists of 15 residues. The V and J ends lost 0 bases and 3 bases, in that order; junction bases with no gene match: 1. This chain's CDR3 is CATSDLRQGTDTQYF. The CDR3, as DNA: TGTGCCACCAGTGATTTGCGACAGGGGACAGATACGCAGTATTTT.

The chain links TRBV10-3 to TRBJ2-7, with 7 bases aligning to TRBD1. The CDR3 is 14 amino acids. Germline-derived CDR1 and CDR2 are ENHRY and SYGVKD. V gave up 5 bases and J gave up 5 bases; unmatched junction bases: 9. CDR3 DNA sequence: TGTGCCATCAGTTCCGGGACAGTGCCCCACGAGCAGTACTTC. This translates into CAISSGTVPHEQYF.

The rearrangement joins TRBV7-2 to TRBJ2-5; weak D call: TRBD1 (5 bases). The CDR3 spans 14 residues. Trimming took 3 bases from V and 5 from J, leaving 13 bases between them. In germline, CDR1 is SGHTA, CDR2 FQGNSA. The CDR3 nucleotides read TGTGCCAGCAGCTTCTTAGGGGCTGGGGAGACCCAGTACTTC. This encodes CASSFLGAGETQYF.

This clonotype appeared a few times. The CDR3 nucleotides are TGTGCCAGCAGCGCGTGGACAGGGCTTGGCGGCTACACCTTC. Translating it yields CASSAWTGLGGYTF. This chain joins TRBV27 and TRBJ1-2; 8 positions match TRBD1. CDR1 and CDR2 (germline): MNHEY, SMNVEV (reference sequence). CDR3 length: 14 amino acids. Trimming at V came to 6 bases and at J to 8 bases, leaving 11 bases not matched to a gene.

This clonotype was seen repeatedly, ten times or more. The rearrangement joins TRBV9 to TRBJ2-3; the match to TRBD2 covers 7 bases. The CDR3 is made up of 14 amino acids. CDR1 SGDLS and CDR2 YYNGEE come from the germline V gene. V lost 0 bases to trimming and J lost 4 bases; unmatched junction nucleotides: 2. The CDR3 protein is CASSVGLAADTQYF. The CDR3 DNA sequence: TGTGCCAGCAGCGTAGGGCTAGCGGCAGATACGCAGTATTTT.

This clonotype was picked up a small number of times. This chain links TRBV5-1 with TRBJ2-5, with D perhaps TRBD2 (6 bases). The germline V gene has CDR1 SGHRS and CDR2 YFSETQ. The CDR3 extends over 14 amino acids. V lost 0 bases to trimming and J lost 5 bases, with 11 bases between them. This CDR3 is CASSLDGSWETQYF. DNA for the CDR3: TGCGCCAGCAGCTTGGACGGGAGCTGGGAGACCCAGTACTTC.